This TCR beta chain was profiled in a study of human T cells and chemical hapten exposure. Study in general: Throughout the roughly 24-week study, diphenylcyclopropenone was applied weekly to the patients' scalps. General observations from the study: Since the donors had alopecia, their immune response may not be the same as that of healthy people.

This clonotype has a count of ten or more. The antigen remains unidentified. The V gene's germline CDR1 is KGHSH and CDR2 LQKENI. This CDR3 has 13 amino acids. Trimming took 3 bases from V and 6 from J, leaving 8 bases between them. As to time point: pre-sensitization, week 0. The treatment here: therapeutic diphenylcyclopropenone sensitization with weekly scalp DPC. Venepuncture was done earlier than the placement of each patch test. The library labeled individual cDNA molecules by adding unique molecular identifiers to them. Each CDR3 protein gets one entry after TCRdb re-called the RACE reads with MiXCR. This sample yields 350,000 to 400,000 distinct CDR3 sequences, of which 4.5% to 6% are seen a single time; approximately 2.4% belongs to the top ten.

This chain uses TRBV18 with TRBJ2-2; no clear D gene. The source of this sequence is a woman aged 45-60 years with alopecia areata. Some clones in this sample may be carry-over from other donors' samples. This material consisted of whole blood, taken in connection with sensitization to the hapten diphenylcyclopropenone (DPC). The CDR3 here is CASSPKTSGELFF. In DNA form, the CDR3 reads TGTGCCAGCTCACCTAAGACGTCCGGGGAGCTGTTTTTT.